This T cell receptor beta chain originates from a study of blood T cell repertoires in COVID-19. About the study: Samples taken during acute and convalescent COVID-19 were collected in the United States, Italy and Spain. Sample material is recorded as cDNA or gDNA derived from T cells, B-cell-depleted T cells, or PBMCs.

This CDR3 is 17 amino acids long. The V and J ends lost 1 base and 5 bases, in that order; junction bases with no gene match: 10. The germline V gene has CDR1 SGHTA and CDR2 FQGNSA. Study processing details: Reference gene primers were amplified, and this amplification served to estimate nucleated cell counts. Data came from immunoSEQ multiplex PCR; TCRdb stores just in-frame clones and leaves some out. V and J calls and clone size are as listed in that table; D and trimming were resolved from the DNA. The table shows just under 80,000 clones, with 75% to 90% occurring only once. The rearrangement links TRBV7-2 to TRBJ2-7; 11 bases map to TRBD2. Material: peripheral blood. This TCR came from a woman aged 70-85 years with acute or convalescent COVID-19. Written as DNA, the CDR3 is TGTGCCAGCAGCTTAGAATGGGTAGCGGGGGGGCTGGACGAGCAGTACTTC. Encoded protein: CASSLEWVAGGLDEQYF.